This T cell receptor beta chain came from a study of identical twins. This CDR3 is 15 amino acids long. The V gene's germline CDR1 is SGDLS and CDR2 YYNGEE. Deletions cut 0 bases from V and 3 bases from J, with 13 bases between. TCRdb reprocessed the 5' RACE reads via MiXCR and lists one record per CDR3 protein. The sample includes hundreds of thousands of distinct CDR3 sequences, about 20% of them seen just once. The sample was also linked to a second study, of T cells expressing NK-cell markers.

The clonotype comes from a young woman in good health. Sequencing input: PBMCs. This rearrangement joins TRBV9 to TRBJ2-7; no clear D. The CDR3 sequence: CASSVEGRSDYEQYF. CDR3 in DNA: TGTGCCAGCAGCGTAGAAGGCAGGTCAGACTACGAGCAGTACTTC.